The 16 T cell receptor beta chains below all came from one sample that was sequenced in a study of T cells after yellow fever vaccination. TCRdb independently ran MiXCR on the 5' RACE reads; one entry per CDR3 protein. Among roughly 45,000 distinct CDR3 sequences listed, approximately 6.3% were seen once. The sample in question was PBMCs, either bulk or a sorted T-cell subset (CD4+, CD8+, memory, or dextramer-sorted; not recorded which), obtained 45 days after the yellow fever booster vaccination. The origin of the receptors is a man aged 30 to 39 who received the YFV17D yellow fever vaccine.

This clonotype appeared many times. CDR3: CASSYGTWTDTQYF. As DNA, the CDR3 is TGTGCCAGCAGCTATGGGACTTGGACAGATACGCAGTATTTT. V usage is TRBV14 and J usage is TRBJ2-3; a possible D gene is TRBD2 (6 bases). V lost 5 bases and J 3 bases, leaving 12 bases between the germline ends. CDR3 length equals 14 residues. Germline V gene data show CDR1 as SGHDN and CDR2 as FVKESK.

This clonotype has at least ten counts. This chain uses TRBV29-1 with TRBJ2-1; 8 bases line up with TRBD1. This CDR3 has 12 amino acids. Germline V lookup: CDR1 SQVTM, CDR2 ANQGSEA. Trimming took 7 bases from V and 3 from J; bases not matched to a gene: 2. Written as DNA, the CDR3 is TGCAGCGCCGGGACAGGCTACAATGAGCAGTTCTTC. Its translation: CSAGTGYNEQFF.

By sample share, this clonotype is medium-sized. The chain couples TRBV20-1 to TRBJ2-1, with 8 bases matching TRBD2. Germline trimming cut 6 bases from V and 5 bases from J; bases unmatched to any gene: 12. The CDR3 is 15 amino acids. Per the germline V gene, CDR1 is DFQATT and CDR2 is SNEGSKA (reference sequence). CDR3 sequence: CSATMGREDHNEQFF. For the CDR3, the DNA is TGCAGTGCAACCATGGGGCGGGAGGACCACAATGAGCAGTTCTTC.

This chain connects TRBV19 to TRBJ1-6, with D perhaps matching TRBD1 (5 bases). Trimming left V 7 bases short and J 8 bases short, with 24 bases between. This CDR3 spans 17 amino acids. CDR1 is LNHDA, CDR2 SQIVND, per germline (reference sequence). The CDR3 DNA reads TGTGCCAGTAACGATCCTACGGGGCCCGTTCGGGATTCACCCCTCCACTTT. Translation gives CASNDPTGPVRDSPLHF.

This clonotype has just a few counts. The genes are TRBV28 and TRBJ1-1, with TRBD1 as a possible D gene (6 bases). V dropped 3 bases and J dropped 5 bases, with 13 bases sitting between them. The CDR3 runs to 14 residues. Germline V gene sequence: CDR1 MDHEN, CDR2 SYDVKM. The CDR3 protein is CASSLGQGRTEAFF. In DNA, the CDR3 is TGTGCCAGCAGTTTGGGGCAGGGGAGGACTGAAGCTTTCTTT.

This clonotype was observed many times. This chain connects TRBV10-3 to TRBJ2-1; 9 bases line up with TRBD2. This CDR3 is built from 16 residues. Germline V lookup: CDR1 ENHRY, CDR2 SYGVKD. J lost 7 bases, V lost 4 bases, and 11 bases had no gene match. The CDR3 region has the DNA TGTGCCATCAGTGTTCGGGGTAGCGGGAGAGGTAATGAGCAGTTCTTC. Encoded protein: CAISVRGSGRGNEQFF.

The chain uses TRBV7-2 and TRBJ2-1, with 8 bases matching TRBD1. Looked up from germline, CDR1 is SGHTA and CDR2 is FQGNSA. V was pared by 2 bases and J by 8 bases, with 2 bases of the junction left unmatched. This CDR3 is built from 13 residues. CDR3 sequence: CASSLQGADEQFF. Here the CDR3 DNA reads TGTGCCAGCAGCTTACAGGGGGCGGATGAGCAGTTCTTC.

The chain couples TRBV12-3 or TRBV12-4 to TRBJ1-5; D perhaps matches TRBD1 (5 bases). With 3 bases removed from V and 3 bases from J, the gap between germline ends came to 12 bases. This CDR3 has 15 amino acids. The CDR3 is CASSFYGGDNQPQHF. The CDR3 nucleotides read TGTGCCAGCAGTTTTTACGGGGGGGACAATCAGCCCCAGCATTTT.

This clonotype has more than one count but fewer than ten. The chain employs TRBV9 and TRBJ2-3, with no clear D. Trimming stripped 3 bases from V and 7 bases from J, with 12 bases between. Germline loops: CDR1 SGDLS, CDR2 YYNGEE. This CDR3 comprises 13 residues. The chain's CDR3 is CASSALTVHTQYF. In DNA, the CDR3 is TGTGCCAGCAGCGCTCTGACCGTGCATACGCAGTATTTT.

V usage is TRBV3-1 and J usage is TRBJ2-5; 7 nucleotides match TRBD2. CDR3 length equals 16 residues. Per the germline V gene, CDR1 is LGHDT and CDR2 is YNNKEL (reference sequence). V shed 4 bases, J shed 5 bases, and the junction held 13 bases outside the gene matches. The CDR3, as DNA: TGTGCCAGCAGCCCCCTCGATGGGAGGGCCCGGGAGACCCAGTACTTC. Translation gives CASSPLDGRARETQYF.

This clonotype occurred many times. The chain carries TRBV11-2 and TRBJ2-2; TRBD2 is a possible D gene (5 bases). Germline lookup yields CDR1 SGHAT and CDR2 FQNNGV. V dropped 2 bases and J dropped 3 bases, with 7 bases sitting between them. CDR3 size: 14 residues. CDR3 sequence reads: CASSLRADTGELFF. The CDR3 region has the DNA TGTGCCAGCAGCTTAAGAGCGGACACCGGGGAGCTGTTTTTT.

There are a few counts of this clonotype. The chain employs TRBV19 and TRBJ2-7; 8 bases map to TRBD2. Germline assignment: CDR1 LNHDA and CDR2 SQIVND (reference sequence). Trimming took 4 bases from V and 1 from J; bases not matched to a gene: 9. This CDR3 spans 16 amino acids. The CDR3, as DNA: TGTGCCAGTAGTACCCTTACTAGCGGAGCTTCCTACGAGCAGTACTTC. It yields the protein CASSTLTSGASYEQYF.

This clonotype was counted at least ten times. The rearrangement joins TRBV24-1 to TRBJ1-5; TRBD1 might be the D (5 bases). V was pared by 2 bases and J by 0 bases, with 16 bases between. Germline values: CDR1 KGHDR, CDR2 SFDVKD. CDR3 length equals 18 residues. The CDR3 reads CATSDYGHRDFSNQPQHF. CDR3 nucleotides: TGTGCCACCAGTGATTACGGACACCGGGACTTTAGCAATCAGCCCCAGCATTTT.

The sample holds many counts of this clonotype. The chain joins TRBV12-3 or TRBV12-4 to TRBJ2-4, with 7 bases that match TRBD2. CDR3 length: 11 amino acids. V trimming: 9 bases; J trimming: 7 bases; junction bases outside the gene matches: 3. CDR3 sequence reads: CASTRGNIQYF. CDR3 DNA: TGTGCCAGTACGCGGGGGAACATTCAGTACTTC.

This clonotype was observed many times. The chain has TRBV29-1 and TRBJ2-6; 8 bases match TRBD1. J gave up 0 bases and V 7 bases, and 5 bases lay outside the gene matches. Germline V CDR1 and CDR2: SQVTM, ANQGSEA. There are 15 residues in the CDR3. The CDR3 DNA sequence: TGCAGCGCGAGACAGGGGAGCTCTGGGGCCAACGTCCTGACTTTC. Translated: CSARQGSSGANVLTF.

This clonotype was seen more than once but under ten times. CDR3 DNA: TGTGCCAGCAGGGCCGGGGGGAATAATTCACCCCTCCACTTT. Residues: CASRAGGNNSPLHF. The chain couples TRBV6-5 to TRBJ1-6, with a tentative D call TRBD1 (5 bases). Germline V lookup: CDR1 MNHEY, CDR2 SVGAGI. V was pared by 6 bases and J by 5 bases, with 11 bases between. CDR3 length: 14 residues.